Below, 22 T cell receptor beta chains from the same sample are listed, as sequenced in a study of cytomegalovirus exposure and HLA in healthy donors. Primers included in the PCR were 60 Vbeta and 13 Jbeta primers. TCRdb's table, derived via immunoSEQ multiplex PCR, lists solely in-frame clones and lacks some. The sample yields about 120,000 clones, 60% to 85% seen once. What was sequenced was PBMCs. The origin of the receptors is a woman aged 40 to 50 in good health and CMV-seropositive.

The rearrangement links TRBV14 to TRBJ2-7; 8 positions agree with TRBD1. Germline V gives CDR1 SGHDN, CDR2 FVKESK. CDR3 length: 14 residues. V dropped 6 bases and J dropped 7; count of bases not matched to a gene: 11. CDR3 region: CASSLLGQGREQYF. CDR3 in DNA: TGTGCCAGCAGTCTATTAGGACAGGGCCGGGAGCAGTACTTC.

This chain links TRBV19 with TRBJ2-1; 9 nucleotides match TRBD2. The V and J ends lost 3 bases and 3 bases, in that order; junction bases with no gene match: 3. In germline, CDR1 is LNHDA, CDR2 SQIVND (reference sequence). The CDR3 is made up of 15 amino acids. CDR3 sequence: CASSMTSGIYNEQFF. CDR3 bases: TGTGCCAGTAGTATGACTAGCGGCATCTACAATGAGCAGTTCTTC.

This clone has just a few counts. This chain joins TRBV9 and TRBJ2-3; weak D call: TRBD2 (6 bases). The CDR3 sequence is 13 residues long. V was shortened by 7 bases and J by 5 bases, with 14 bases between the two germline ends. Germline loops: CDR1 SGDLS, CDR2 YYNGEE. The DNA of the CDR3 is TGTGCCAGCGGGGGGTGGGGCCTAGATACGCAGTATTTT. Its translation is CASGGWGLDTQYF.

This clone was detected a few times. This rearrangement joins TRBV7-3 to TRBJ1-3; no clear D. This CDR3 contains 15 residues. Per germline, CDR1 SGHTA and CDR2 FQGTGA. V lost 2 bases and J lost 6, with 14 bases in between. Here the CDR3 DNA reads TGTGCCAGCAGCTTAGATCCCTCGGAGGAAAACACCATATATTTT. Translation gives CASSLDPSEENTIYF.

The chain has TRBV4-1 and TRBJ2-4; D is ambiguous. Trimming cost V 4 bases and J 5 bases, with 12 bases left between them. CDR1 is MGHRA and CDR2 is YSYEKL in the germline V gene. The CDR3 has 14 amino acids. This chain's CDR3 is CASSLWVAENIQYF. The DNA of the CDR3 is TGCGCCAGCAGCCTCTGGGTAGCTGAAAACATTCAGTACTTC.

This chain joins TRBV13 and TRBJ1-1; 8 bases map to TRBD1. CDR3 length equals 17 residues. The V segment lost 6 bases and the J segment 7 bases; nucleotides outside the gene matches: 19. Germline assignment: CDR1 PRHDT and CDR2 FYEKMQ (reference sequence). This CDR3 reads CASSYSQRGQGSVEAFF. CDR3 DNA: TGTGCCAGCAGTTACTCACAACGAGGACAGGGATCGGTTGAAGCTTTCTTT. The full variable domain, rest sourced from reference TRBV13 and TRBJ1-1, is AAGVIQSPRHLIKEKRETATLKCYPIPRHDTVYWYQQGPGQDPQFLISFYEKMQSDKGSIPDRFSAQQFSDYHSELNMSSLELGDSALYFCASSYSQRGQGSVEAFFGQGTRLTVV.

The chain links TRBV7-9 to TRBJ1-3, with 7 nucleotides matching TRBD1. V trimming: 3 bases; J trimming: 4 bases; junction bases outside the gene matches: 9. The V gene's germline CDR1 is SEHNR and CDR2 FQNEAQ (reference sequence). CDR3 length: 16 residues. In nucleotides, the CDR3 is TGTGCCAGCAGCTTCTTAACAGGGGTGGGCGGAAACACCATATATTTT. Translating gives CASSFLTGVGGNTIYF.

The chain is built from TRBV5-6 and TRBJ1-2, with 10 bases lining up with TRBD1. With 4 bases clipped from V and 4 bases from J, the junction kept 7 bases outside the gene matches. There are 15 residues in the CDR3. Per germline, CDR1 SGHDT and CDR2 YYEEEE. The CDR3 DNA is TGTGCCAGCAGCGCGAGGGACAGGGGAACCTATGGCTACACCTTC. It translates to CASSARDRGTYGYTF.

This chain links TRBV5-1 with TRBJ2-3; D is unresolved. Germline V gene sequence: CDR1 SGHRS, CDR2 YFSETQ. The CDR3 contains 14 residues. The V end lost 9 bases, the J end lost 0 bases, and 14 bases lay between the germline ends. Written as DNA, the CDR3 is TGCGCCACCACCCGCGGAACTAGCACAGATACGCAGTATTTT. Translating it yields CATTRGTSTDTQYF.

The gene calls are TRBV6-5 and TRBJ1-1, with D hard to call. Germline V gene data show CDR1 as MNHEY and CDR2 as SVGAGI. V shed 8 bases and J shed 4 bases, with 11 bases lying between them. The length of the CDR3 is 12 residues. Written as DNA, the CDR3 is TGTGCCAGCGGGGATGAGGGCACTGAAGCTTTCTTT. The encoded protein is CASGDEGTEAFF.

V and J are TRBV29-1 and TRBJ2-3; 8 bases line up with TRBD2. This CDR3 spans 15 amino acids. With V trimmed by 3 bases and J by 2 bases, 7 bases remained unmatched. Germline loops: CDR1 SQVTM, CDR2 ANQGSEA. The CDR3 loop is CSVEVTSGFTDTQYF. DNA for the CDR3: TGCAGCGTTGAGGTAACTAGCGGCTTCACAGATACGCAGTATTTT.

This clone has only one observation. An end of the junction does not agree with germline; a read error may underlie this. The rearrangement joins TRBV7-7 to TRBJ2-1, with D hard to call. This CDR3 has 13 residues. From germline, CDR1 is SSHAT and CDR2 FNYEAQ (reference sequence). This CDR3 reads CASSLAPENEQFF. The CDR3 DNA is TGTGCTAGCAGCTTAGCTCCGGAGAATGAGCAGTTCTTC.

The chain has TRBV14 and TRBJ2-2, with 8 bases that match TRBD2. Trimming took 3 bases from V and 10 from J; bases not matched to a gene: 4. CDR1 and CDR2 from the germline V gene are SGHDN and FVKESK. The CDR3 has 13 residues. Written as DNA, the CDR3 is TGTGCCAGCAGCCAGCCGGGAGGGGCGGAGCTGTTTTTT. It is translated as CASSQPGGAELFF.

This chain uses TRBV13 with TRBJ1-1, with D perhaps TRBD1 (6 bases). The V end lost 0 bases, the J end lost 0 bases, and 17 bases lay between the germline ends. This CDR3 region has 18 residues. CDR1 is PRHDT, CDR2 FYEKMQ, per germline (reference sequence). CDR3 residues: CASSLGRDTRRMNTEAFF. The DNA of the CDR3 is TGTGCCAGCAGCTTAGGTCGGGACACCCGGAGGATGAACACTGAAGCTTTCTTT.

The V gene is TRBV5-1, the J gene TRBJ2-7, with TRBD2 matching 13 bases. The germline V gene encodes CDR1 SGHRS and CDR2 YFSETQ. The V and J ends lost 3 bases and 7 bases, in that order; junction bases with no gene match: 7. The CDR3 is made up of 15 amino acids. The CDR3 spells CASSSGTSGTGEQYF. The CDR3 nucleotides are TGCGCCAGCAGCTCAGGGACTAGCGGGACGGGTGAGCAGTACTTC.

The chain carries TRBV30 and TRBJ1-3; D may be TRBD1 (6 bases). The germline gives CDR1 GTSNPN, CDR2 SVGIG (reference sequence). The V end was cut by 4 bases, the J end by 4 bases, with 14 bases between. The CDR3 covers 14 residues. CDR3 residues: CAWIGNRAGNTIYF. The CDR3 DNA follows: TGTGCCTGGATCGGGAACAGGGCCGGAAACACCATATATTTT.

V gene TRBV9 combines with J gene TRBJ2-5, with TRBD2 identical over 7 bases. The V gene's germline CDR1 is SGDLS and CDR2 YYNGEE. This CDR3 has 15 residues. V trimming: 0 bases; J trimming: 0 bases; junction bases outside the gene matches: 2. CDR3 sequence: CASSVEAGDQETQYF. DNA for the CDR3: TGTGCCAGCAGCGTAGAGGCGGGAGACCAAGAGACCCAGTACTTC.

The V gene is TRBV15, the J gene TRBJ2-4, with D possibly being TRBD2 (7 bases). V shed 0 bases and J shed 1 base, with 13 bases lying between them. Germline V gene sequence: CDR1 LNHNV, CDR2 YYDKDF (reference sequence). The CDR3 has 17 amino acids. The CDR3 here is CATSRDAGGQAKNIQYF. The CDR3 coding sequence is TGTGCCACCAGCAGAGATGCCGGGGGGCAGGCCAAAAACATTCAGTACTTC. Together with reference TRBV15 and TRBJ2-4, the CDR3 gives the full variable domain: DAMVIQNPRYQVTQFGKPVTLSCSQTLNHNVMYWYQQKSSQAPKLLFHYYDKDFNNEADTPDNFQSRRPNTSFCFLDIRSPGLGDTAMYLCATSRDAGGQAKNIQYFGAGTRLSVL.

This sequence joins TRBV30 and TRBJ2-5, with a tentative D call TRBD1 (6 bases). The CDR3 loop spans 13 amino acids. V dropped 5 bases and J dropped 4 bases, with 14 bases sitting between them. Germline values: CDR1 GTSNPN, CDR2 SVGIG (reference sequence). In DNA, the CDR3 is TGTGCCTGGGCAACAGGGTCGCGAGAGACCCAGTACTTC. It is translated as CAWATGSRETQYF.

The chain links TRBV5-4 to TRBJ2-7; 7 nucleotides align to TRBD2. The V segment lost 4 bases and the J segment 2 bases; nucleotides outside the gene matches: 9. This CDR3 contains 15 residues. Germline V gives CDR1 SGHNT, CDR2 YYREEE (reference sequence). CDR3 amino acids: CASSQLGLAAYEQYF. The DNA for the CDR3 is TGTGCCAGCAGCCAGTTGGGGCTAGCGGCCTACGAGCAGTACTTC.

The table lists this clone with a few counts. The chain is built from TRBV5-1 and TRBJ2-3, with D possibly being TRBD2 (6 bases). Germline lookup yields CDR1 SGHRS and CDR2 YFSETQ. The CDR3 runs 13 residues. V was shortened by 1 base and J by 6 bases, with 9 bases between the two germline ends. DNA of the CDR3: TGCGCCAGCAGCTTGTGGGGGGAGGATACGCAGTATTTT. Its protein is CASSLWGEDTQYF.

V and J are TRBV7-9 and TRBJ2-7; D not resolved. Germline loops: CDR1 SEHNR, CDR2 FQNEAQ (reference sequence). Trimming removed 5 bases from V and 1 base from J, with 3 bases in between. CDR3 length equals 11 residues. The CDR3 DNA reads as TGTGCCAGCAGCACTTCCTACGAGCAGTACTTC. Translating gives CASSTSYEQYF.